The 21 T cell receptor beta chains presented below share a single source sample, sequenced in a study of CD4 T cells in relation to SARS-CoV-2 and coronaviruses. These TCRs' antigens remain unknown. Libraries were prepared by immunoSEQ multiplex PCR; TCRdb keeps only in-frame clonotypes and omits some of them. The table includes 38,000 or so clones, around 77% detected once. The sequencing input was memory CD4+ T cells from PBMCs, cultured in vitro. The receptors here all came from an adult with COVID-19.

The chain links TRBV9 to TRBJ2-1; D may correspond to TRBD1 or TRBD2 (5 bases each). Looked up from germline, CDR1 is SGDLS and CDR2 is YYNGEE. The V gene lost 4 bases and the J gene lost 10 bases, with 12 bases spanning the gap. This CDR3 is built from 12 residues. The CDR3 loop is CASSTRDAEQFF. Here the CDR3 DNA reads TGTGCCAGCAGCACCCGGGACGCCGAGCAGTTCTTC. The full variable domain, rest sourced from reference TRBV9 and TRBJ2-1, is DSGVTQTPKHLITATGQRVTLRCSPRSGDLSVYWYQQSLDQGLQFLIQYYNGEERAKGNILERFSAQQFPDLHSELNLSSLELGDSALYFCASSTRDAEQFFGPGTRLTVL.

V is TRBV6-5 and J is TRBJ2-2; 11 bases line up with TRBD2. CDR3 length: 15 residues. Per the germline V gene, CDR1 is MNHEY and CDR2 is SVGAGI. The V and J ends lost 7 bases and 4 bases, in that order; junction bases with no gene match: 5. This chain's CDR3 is CASKGLAETTGELFF. The CDR3 DNA sequence: TGTGCCAGCAAGGGACTAGCGGAAACCACCGGGGAGCTGTTTTTT.

The rearrangement joins TRBV7-2 to TRBJ1-1; D is ambiguous. The CDR3 is made up of 14 amino acids. Germline CDR1 reads SGHTA; CDR2 reads FQGNSA. V lost 4 bases to trimming and J lost 0 bases, with 9 bases between them. CDR3 sequence (DNA): TGTGCCAGCAGCTCCGTAGGCATGAACACTGAAGCTTTCTTT. Translating gives CASSSVGMNTEAFF.

The chain couples TRBV14 to TRBJ2-2, with D uncertain. V shed 6 bases and J shed 4 bases, with 9 bases lying between them. In germline, CDR1 is SGHDN, CDR2 FVKESK. This CDR3 is 13 amino acids long. The CDR3 is CASRGPRTGELFF. CDR3 DNA sequence: TGTGCCAGCAGGGGCCCTCGCACCGGGGAGCTGTTTTTT.

V gene TRBV5-1 combines with J gene TRBJ2-7; D ambiguous. Germline CDR1 is SGHRS and CDR2 is YFSETQ. The CDR3 loop spans 13 amino acids. Trimming stripped 4 bases from V and 5 bases from J, with 13 bases between. CDR3 nucleotides: TGCGCCAGCAGCCGCGAAAACATCAACGAGCAGTACTTC. Translated, it gives CASSRENINEQYF.

The CDR3 DNA is TGTGCCAGTAGTATAAGCGGGCGTGCGGGGGCCAACGTCCTGACTTTC. Translation: CASSISGRAGANVLTF. The chain employs TRBV19 and TRBJ2-6, with D tentatively TRBD2 (6 bases). Germline CDR1 is LNHDA and CDR2 is SQIVND (reference sequence). This CDR3 comprises 16 residues. V lost 2 bases and J lost 4, with 12 bases in between.

This clone was seen just once. The gene calls are TRBV4-2 and TRBJ2-1; 8 positions agree with TRBD1. Germline-derived CDR1 and CDR2 are LGHNA and YNFKEQ. CDR3 length: 16 residues. V lost 1 base and J lost 0; bases outside the gene matches: 2. In nucleotides, the CDR3 is TGTGCCAGCAGCCAAGTCGGACAGGGCTCCTACAATGAGCAGTTCTTC. This sequence encodes CASSQVGQGSYNEQFF.

The chain is built from TRBV6-2 or TRBV6-3 and TRBJ2-1; 8 bases are shared with TRBD2. Germline trimming cut 6 bases from V and 4 bases from J; bases unmatched to any gene: 8. The CDR3 contains 15 residues. Per germline, CDR1 MNHEY and CDR2 SVGEGT. The CDR3 here is CASSDAGLDYNEQFF. CDR3 sequence (DNA): TGTGCCAGCAGCGACGCGGGACTAGATTACAATGAGCAGTTCTTC.

The rearrangement uses TRBV5-6 and TRBJ2-3; perhaps TRBD2 as D (6 bases). The V end lost 0 bases, the J end lost 2 bases, and 10 bases lay between the germline ends. Germline assignment: CDR1 SGHDT and CDR2 YYEEEE. The CDR3 is 15 residues long. CDR3 sequence (DNA): TGTGCCAGCAGCTTGGTCGGGGGAAACACAGATACGCAGTATTTT. It encodes CASSLVGGNTDTQYF.

The V gene is TRBV3-1 (or the pseudogene TRBV3-2), the J gene TRBJ1-3; tentative D call: TRBD1 (6 bases). V was pared by 0 bases and J by 2 bases, with 14 bases between. Germline CDR1 and CDR2: LGHDT and YNNKEL (reference sequence). The CDR3 totals 17 residues. The CDR3 loop is CASSQDRGEGAGNTIYF. CDR3 sequence (DNA): TGTGCCAGCAGCCAAGATAGGGGGGAAGGTGCTGGAAACACCATATATTTT.

This clone was counted a single time. The gene calls are TRBV6-2 or TRBV6-3 and TRBJ2-4; 8 positions match TRBD1. Germline loops: CDR1 MNHEY, CDR2 SVGEGT. The CDR3 totals 18 residues. Unmatched junction bases numbered 11, after V lost 4 bases and J lost 0 bases. CDR3 in DNA: TGTGCCAGCAGTTTCGATATAAGGACAGGGCTAGCCAAAAACATTCAGTACTTC. This gives the protein CASSFDIRTGLAKNIQYF.

V gene TRBV5-1 combines with J gene TRBJ2-7; tentative D call: TRBD2 (5 bases). The CDR3 extends over 15 amino acids. CDR1 is SGHRS, CDR2 YFSETQ, per germline. V lost 0 bases to trimming and J lost 0 bases, with 10 bases between them. CDR3 sequence reads: CASSLGRGISYEQYF. CDR3 coding DNA: TGCGCCAGCAGCTTGGGTAGAGGGATCTCCTACGAGCAGTACTTC.

The chain links TRBV5-1 to TRBJ2-7; D unclear. The CDR3 runs 12 residues. V gave up 2 bases and J gave up 6 bases, with 9 bases separating them. Germline V gene data show CDR1 as SGHRS and CDR2 as YFSETQ. The CDR3 DNA sequence: TGCGCCAGCAGCTTCTGGGGTGGCGAGCAGTACTTC. This gives the protein CASSFWGGEQYF.

The V gene is TRBV5-1, the J gene TRBJ1-4; unclear D gene. This CDR3 spans 18 amino acids. Germline V lookup: CDR1 SGHRS, CDR2 YFSETQ. The V and J ends lost 0 bases and 0 bases respectively, with 15 bases between them. CDR3 amino acids: CASSLGSQSQATNEKLFF. For the CDR3, the DNA is TGCGCCAGCAGCTTGGGGTCTCAATCCCAAGCAACTAATGAAAAACTGTTTTTT.

The chain uses TRBV6-5 and TRBJ1-2, with D tentatively TRBD1 (6 bases). CDR3 size: 13 residues. Trimming took 2 bases from V and 7 from J, leaving 11 bases between them. Germline assignment: CDR1 MNHEY and CDR2 SVGAGI. CDR3 nucleotides: TGTGCCAGCAGTTACCTTGAGGGGGGTGGCTACACCTTC. Amino acid sequence: CASSYLEGGGYTF.

J is TRBJ2-1 and V is TRBV10-1, with a weak D call TRBD1 (6 bases). The CDR3 runs to 17 residues. Germline CDR1 is WNHNN and CDR2 is SYGVQD (reference sequence). V was clipped by 0 bases and J by 2 bases, with 14 bases between them. The CDR3 DNA sequence: TGCGCCAGCAGTGAGTCAGACAGGAAGGGACCCTACAATGAGCAGTTCTTC. Protein: CASSESDRKGPYNEQFF.

The gene calls are TRBV2 and TRBJ2-5; D call uncertain. Germline V gene lookup returns CDR1 SNHLY and CDR2 FYNNEI. Trimming cost V 7 bases and J 2 bases, with 2 bases left between them. The CDR3 loop spans 10 amino acids. CDR3 sequence: CASNQETQYF. In DNA form, the CDR3 reads TGTGCCAGCAATCAAGAGACCCAGTACTTC.

This chain links TRBV5-4 with TRBJ2-1; 7 positions agree with TRBD1. Germline V gene lookup returns CDR1 SGHNT and CDR2 YYREEE (reference sequence). The CDR3 runs to 16 residues. V gave up 6 bases and J gave up 0 bases; unmatched junction bases: 9. The CDR3 region has the DNA TGTGCCAGCATCGGGAACAGGGGAAGCTCCTACAATGAGCAGTTCTTC. This encodes CASIGNRGSSYNEQFF.

CDR3 amino acids: CASSLRGQGATVGNTIYF. The CDR3 DNA follows: TGCGCCAGCAGCTTGAGGGGACAGGGGGCTACGGTTGGAAACACCATATATTTT. V and J are TRBV5-1 and TRBJ1-3; 12 positions match TRBD1. The CDR3 length is 18 residues. V lost 1 base, J lost 3 bases, and 8 bases stayed unmatched. CDR1 SGHRS and CDR2 YFSETQ come from the germline V gene.

The genes are TRBV9 and TRBJ2-3; 10 bases are a match to TRBD1. The V segment lost 10 bases and the J segment 6 bases; nucleotides outside the gene matches: 11. Germline values: CDR1 SGDLS, CDR2 YYNGEE. This CDR3 spans 14 amino acids. CDR3 loop: CASGGDRGEDTQYF. CDR3 nucleotide sequence: TGTGCCTCCGGGGGGGACAGGGGTGAGGATACGCAGTATTTT.

This chain links TRBV10-1 with TRBJ2-1; 7 nucleotides align to TRBD2. The V and J ends lost 2 bases and 4 bases, in that order; junction bases with no gene match: 8. The germline V gene has CDR1 WNHNN and CDR2 SYGVQD (reference sequence). CDR3 length: 16 residues. The CDR3 loop is CASSESPAGLYNEQFF. The CDR3 nucleotides are TGCGCCAGCAGTGAGAGTCCAGCGGGACTTTACAATGAGCAGTTCTTC.